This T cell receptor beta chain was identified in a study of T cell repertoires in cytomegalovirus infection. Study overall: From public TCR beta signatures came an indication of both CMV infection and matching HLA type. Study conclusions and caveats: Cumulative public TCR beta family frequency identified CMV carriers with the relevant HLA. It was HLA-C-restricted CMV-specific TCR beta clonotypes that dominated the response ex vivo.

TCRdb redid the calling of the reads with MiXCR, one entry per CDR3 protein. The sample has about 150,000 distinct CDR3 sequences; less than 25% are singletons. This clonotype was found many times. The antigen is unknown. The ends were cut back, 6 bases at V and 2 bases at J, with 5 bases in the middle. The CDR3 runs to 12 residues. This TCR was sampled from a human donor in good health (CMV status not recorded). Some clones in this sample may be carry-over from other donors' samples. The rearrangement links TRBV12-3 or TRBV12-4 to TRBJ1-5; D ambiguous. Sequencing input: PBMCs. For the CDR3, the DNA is TGTGCCAGCAGAGACCGCAATCAGCCCCAGCATTTT. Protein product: CASRDRNQPQHF.